This passage covers 8 T cell receptor beta chains from one sample sequenced in a study of beta chain features in type 1 diabetes. Study-wide points: Moderate yet significant TCRB CDR3 shortening was seen in Type 1 diabetes patients in all four CD4+ subsets.

Investigators reverse transcribed all isolated RNA, so they sequenced expressed TCRB transcripts. Produced via immunoSEQ multiplex PCR; TCRdb's table is partial and in-frame only. The sample consists of 500,000 to 800,000 clones, over 10% of them appearing once. No antigen has been identified for these receptors. Sequenced material: naive CD4+ T cells from blood. Receptor source: a man aged 25 to 40 with type 1 diabetes.

This chain uses TRBV11-1 with TRBJ1-1, with no clear D. Germline V lookup: CDR1 SGHAT, CDR2 FQDESV (reference sequence). Between the trimmed V and J ends, which lost 6 bases and 3 bases, there was a span of 11 bases. The CDR3 runs 13 residues. Here the CDR3 DNA reads TGTGCCAGCAGGGTAGATAGCTACACTGAAGCTTTCTTT. Translated: CASRVDSYTEAFF. The complete variable domain, with remaining parts taken from reference TRBV11-1 and TRBJ1-1, reads EAEVAQSPRYKITEKSQAVAFWCDPISGHATLYWYRQILGQGPELLVQFQDESVVDDSQLPKDRFSAERLKGVDSTLKIQPAELGDSAMYLCASRVDSYTEAFFGQGTRLTVV.

This clone was observed a handful of times. This rearrangement joins TRBV19 to TRBJ1-3; tentative D call: TRBD1 (5 bases). This CDR3 spans 19 amino acids. Trimming took 5 bases from V and 0 from J, leaving 23 bases between them. Germline loops: CDR1 LNHDA, CDR2 SQIVND (reference sequence). CDR3 in amino acids: CASSSSGSRQFYSGNTIYF. As DNA, the CDR3 is TGTGCCAGTAGTTCGTCAGGGAGCCGTCAATTCTACTCTGGAAACACCATATATTTT.

Only a few counts were recorded for this clone. This specimen includes other DNA sequences encoding the same CDR3. The V call is TRBV30, the J call TRBJ2-7; D perhaps matches TRBD2 (5 bases). V lost 0 bases and J lost 3, with 6 bases in between. Germline loops: CDR1 GTSNPN, CDR2 SVGIG (reference sequence). This CDR3 is 12 amino acids long. As DNA, the CDR3 is TGTGCCTGGAGTGTACGGGGCTACGAGCAGTACTTC. It is translated as CAWSVRGYEQYF.

This clone has just a few counts. The rearrangement uses TRBV28 and TRBJ2-5; the match to TRBD1 covers 10 bases. CDR1 is MDHEN and CDR2 is SYDVKM in the germline V gene. Germline trimming cut 6 bases from V and 4 bases from J; bases unmatched to any gene: 8. This CDR3 is 15 amino acids long. Here the CDR3 reads CASSGRDRGIETQYF. DNA of the CDR3: TGTGCCAGCAGCGGTCGGGACAGGGGAATAGAGACCCAGTACTTC.

The rearrangement links TRBV6-4 to TRBJ1-2; tentative D call: TRBD1 (6 bases). Trimming pared 6 bases from V and 4 bases from J, leaving 18 bases between. Germline V gene data show CDR1 as MRHNA and CDR2 as SNTAGT. CDR3 size: 15 residues. Written as DNA, the CDR3 is TGTGCCAGCAGGAATCGACAGGAGGCCCGCTATGGCTACACCTTC. Translating gives CASRNRQEARYGYTF.

The rearrangement uses TRBV5-4 and TRBJ1-2; the D is unclear. The CDR3 totals 15 residues. CDR1 and CDR2 (germline): SGHNT, YYREEE (reference sequence). V was clipped by 0 bases and J by 4 bases, with 13 bases between them. CDR3 sequence reads: CASSLGGHLIYGYTF. For the CDR3, the DNA is TGTGCCAGCAGCTTGGGTGGCCACCTGATCTATGGCTACACCTTC.

The J gene is TRBJ2-1, the V gene TRBV19; 8 bases are shared with TRBD1. Germline CDR1 reads LNHDA; CDR2 reads SQIVND (reference sequence). V lost 4 bases and J lost 7; bases outside the gene matches: 9. The CDR3 is 15 amino acids. CDR3: CASSRRTGSLNEQFF. CDR3 bases: TGTGCCAGTAGTAGGAGGACAGGGTCGTTGAATGAGCAGTTCTTC.

This clone was counted a few times. The J gene is TRBJ1-5, the V gene TRBV5-6; tentatively, D is TRBD1 (5 bases). Germline CDR1 and CDR2: SGHDT and YYEEEE. CDR3 length: 15 amino acids. The V end was cut by 2 bases, the J end by 7 bases, with 16 bases between. The CDR3 is CASSFAIGEGQPQHF. In DNA, the CDR3 is TGTGCCAGCAGCTTTGCGATAGGGGAGGGCCAGCCCCAGCATTTT.